Below, 2 T cell receptor beta chains from the same sample are listed, as sequenced in a study of T cell repertoires in cytomegalovirus infection. From the reads, TCRdb called clonotypes with MiXCR, one entry per CDR3 protein. The repertoire holds fewer than 950,000 distinct CDR3 sequences, with about 33% as singletons. These receptors' targets are unknown. The sequencing used cultured CD8+ T cells from PBMCs, collected from culture after CMV antigen stimulation. These receptors were obtained from a human donor in good health (CMV status not recorded). Some clones in this sample may be carry-over from other donors' samples.

A note on this clonotype: Its ends do not fully match the called genes, so a read error is possible. This chain joins TRBV5-6 and TRBJ1-1; possibly TRBD1 for D (6 bases). The CDR3 extends over 15 amino acids. Germline-derived CDR1 and CDR2 are SGHDT and YYEEEE. CDR3 sequence: CASSLGGPPNTEAFF. CDR3 sequence (DNA): TGTGCTAGCAGCTTGGGGGGCCCCCCCAACACTGAAGCTTTCTTT.

This clonotype was observed a handful of times. The V and J genes are TRBV19 and TRBJ2-1; either TRBD1 or TRBD2 may supply D (6 bases each). V was clipped by 5 bases and J by 2 bases, with 13 bases between them. This CDR3 is built from 15 residues. Germline V gene data show CDR1 as LNHDA and CDR2 as SQIVND (reference sequence). The CDR3 DNA reads as TGTGCCAGTAGTCTGTCAGGGGAGGCCTACAATGAGCAGTTCTTC. Encoded protein: CASSLSGEAYNEQFF.